Listed here are 9 T cell receptor beta chains from one sample, sequenced in a study of T-cell reconstitution after alpha-beta-depleted transplantation in children. TCRbeta library construction was performed incorporating unique molecular identifiers. In TCRdb, the PCR reads were re-called with MiXCR into one record per CDR3 protein. The sample has 350,000 to 400,000 distinct CDR3 sequences, 10% to 15% seen once. The material sequenced was PBMCs, taken from the stem cell graft. All receptors come from a human donor who donated a stem cell graft to a child with Fanconi anemia.

The genes are TRBV7-2 and TRBJ2-1; 7 positions match TRBD2. V was pared by 5 bases and J by 3 bases, with 4 bases of the junction left unmatched. From germline, CDR1 is SGHTA and CDR2 FQGNSA. The CDR3 spans 14 residues. The CDR3 reads CASSRGRGYNEQFF. The CDR3, as DNA: TGTGCCAGCAGCCGGGGGAGGGGCTACAATGAGCAGTTCTTC.

The chain joins TRBV10-3 to TRBJ1-3, with TRBD1 matching over 7 bases. V shed 0 bases, J shed 0 bases, and the junction held 5 bases outside the gene matches. The germline gives CDR1 ENHRY, CDR2 SYGVKD. The CDR3 is 17 residues long. CDR3 bases: TGTGCCATCAGTGAGTCGGGACAGCGAAGCTCTGGAAACACCATATATTTT. Amino acids: CAISESGQRSSGNTIYF.

This clonotype was picked up one time. CDR3 nucleotide sequence: TGTGCCAGCAGTTTAGGAGAGGGGCCCTATGGCTACACCTTC. The encoded protein is CASSLGEGPYGYTF. This chain uses TRBV12-3 or TRBV12-4 with TRBJ1-2; TRBD1 might be the D (5 bases). V lost 1 base and J lost 4, with 10 bases in between. The CDR3 sequence is 14 residues long.

This clonotype was counted only a few times. CDR3 coding DNA: TGCAGTGCTAGTCGGCAGGGTGAGACCCAGTACTTC. Translation gives CSASRQGETQYF. The gene calls are TRBV20-1 and TRBJ2-5; D possibly corresponds to TRBD1 (5 bases). Germline assignment: CDR1 DFQATT and CDR2 SNEGSKA (reference sequence). The CDR3 runs to 12 residues. Trimming removed 3 bases from V and 5 bases from J, with 10 bases in between.

This clonotype has more than one count but fewer than ten. V and J are TRBV20-1 and TRBJ2-2; 9 bases match TRBD2. Trimming at V came to 2 bases and at J to 7 bases, leaving 8 bases not matched to a gene. CDR3 length: 15 amino acids. Germline loops: CDR1 DFQATT, CDR2 SNEGSKA (reference sequence). As DNA, the CDR3 is TGCAGTGCTAGACATCCTGCAGCGGGGGGCGGGGAGCTGTTTTTT. Amino acid sequence: CSARHPAAGGGELFF.

Ten or more counts support this clonotype. This chain uses TRBV5-1 with TRBJ2-3; no firm D call. Germline V gene sequence: CDR1 SGHRS, CDR2 YFSETQ. V was cut by 0 bases and J by 6 bases, with 8 bases left in between. This CDR3 region has 13 residues. The DNA of the CDR3 is TGCGCCAGCAGCTTGGAGTTGGGGGATACGCAGTATTTT. This gives the protein CASSLELGDTQYF.

This clonotype has ten or more counts. The chain carries TRBV20-1 and TRBJ2-3; TRBD2 aligns across 13 bases. The CDR3 sequence is 15 residues long. The ends lost 3 bases at V and 3 bases at J; junction bases unmatched: 3. The germline V gene encodes CDR1 DFQATT and CDR2 SNEGSKA (reference sequence). CDR3 region: CSASQLAGGTDTQYF. The CDR3 bases are TGCAGTGCTAGCCAACTAGCGGGGGGGACAGATACGCAGTATTTT.

This chain links TRBV6-1 with TRBJ2-5; 11 nucleotides agree with TRBD1. The CDR3 totals 15 residues. In germline, CDR1 is MNHNS, CDR2 SASEGT. The trim removed 5 bases at V and 4 bases at J, leaving 6 bases unmatched. The CDR3 DNA sequence: TGTGCCAGCAGTCGCTGGACAGGGGGCGGAGAGACCCAGTACTTC. Its translation is CASSRWTGGGETQYF.

CDR3 sequence (DNA): TGCAGTGCTACCAGGGTTACCTACAATGAGCAGTTCTTC. Its translation is CSATRVTYNEQFF. This sequence joins TRBV20-1 and TRBJ2-1, with D tentatively TRBD1 (5 bases). V was shortened by 4 bases and J by 2 bases, with 9 bases between the two germline ends. Germline lookup yields CDR1 DFQATT and CDR2 SNEGSKA (reference sequence). This CDR3 region has 13 residues.